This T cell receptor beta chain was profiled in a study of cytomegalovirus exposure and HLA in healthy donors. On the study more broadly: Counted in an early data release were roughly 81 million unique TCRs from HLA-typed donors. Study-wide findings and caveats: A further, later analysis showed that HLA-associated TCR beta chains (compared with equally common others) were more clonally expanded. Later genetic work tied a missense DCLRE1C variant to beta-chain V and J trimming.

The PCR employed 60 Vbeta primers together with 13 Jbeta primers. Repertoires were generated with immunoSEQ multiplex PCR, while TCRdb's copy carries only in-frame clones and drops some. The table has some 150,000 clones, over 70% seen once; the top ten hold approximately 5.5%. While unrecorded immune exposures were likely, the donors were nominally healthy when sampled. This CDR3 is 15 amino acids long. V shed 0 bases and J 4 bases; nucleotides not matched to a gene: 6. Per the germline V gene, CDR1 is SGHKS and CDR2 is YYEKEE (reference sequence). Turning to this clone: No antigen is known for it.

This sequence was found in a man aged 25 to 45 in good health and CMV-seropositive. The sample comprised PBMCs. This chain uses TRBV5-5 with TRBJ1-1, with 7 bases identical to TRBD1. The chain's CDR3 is CASSLARSGGTEAFF. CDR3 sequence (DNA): TGTGCCAGCAGCTTGGCCCGATCAGGGGGCACTGAAGCTTTCTTT.